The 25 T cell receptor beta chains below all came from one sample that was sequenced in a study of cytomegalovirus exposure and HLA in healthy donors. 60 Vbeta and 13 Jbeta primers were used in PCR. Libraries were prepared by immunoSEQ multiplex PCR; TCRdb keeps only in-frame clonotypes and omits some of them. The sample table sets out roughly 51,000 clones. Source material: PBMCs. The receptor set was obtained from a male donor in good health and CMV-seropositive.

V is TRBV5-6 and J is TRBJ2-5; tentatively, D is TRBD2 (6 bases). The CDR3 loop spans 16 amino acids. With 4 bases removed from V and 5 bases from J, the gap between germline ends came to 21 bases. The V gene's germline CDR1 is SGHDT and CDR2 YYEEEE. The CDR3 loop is CASSPPAGWAGETQYF. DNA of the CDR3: TGTGCCAGCAGCCCACCCGCGGGATGGGCCGGGGAGACCCAGTACTTC.

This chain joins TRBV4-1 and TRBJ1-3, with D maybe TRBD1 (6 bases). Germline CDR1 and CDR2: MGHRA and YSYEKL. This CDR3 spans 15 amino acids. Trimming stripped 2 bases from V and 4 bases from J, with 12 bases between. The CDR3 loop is CASSQYEGVGNTIYF. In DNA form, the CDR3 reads TGCGCCAGCAGCCAATATGAGGGGGTGGGAAACACCATATATTTT.

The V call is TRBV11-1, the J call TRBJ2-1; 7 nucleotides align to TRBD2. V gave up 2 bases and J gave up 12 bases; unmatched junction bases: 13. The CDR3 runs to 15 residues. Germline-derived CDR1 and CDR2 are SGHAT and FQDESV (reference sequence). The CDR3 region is CASSLSAGEVSRQFF. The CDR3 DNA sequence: TGTGCCAGCAGCTTATCGGCGGGGGAGGTGTCCCGGCAGTTCTTC.

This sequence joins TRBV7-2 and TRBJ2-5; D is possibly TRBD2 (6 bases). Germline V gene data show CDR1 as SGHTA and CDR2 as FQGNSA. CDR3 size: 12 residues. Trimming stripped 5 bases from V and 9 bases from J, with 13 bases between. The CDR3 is CASSDGTSAQYF. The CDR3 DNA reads TGTGCCAGCAGCGATGGGACTTCCGCCCAGTACTTC.

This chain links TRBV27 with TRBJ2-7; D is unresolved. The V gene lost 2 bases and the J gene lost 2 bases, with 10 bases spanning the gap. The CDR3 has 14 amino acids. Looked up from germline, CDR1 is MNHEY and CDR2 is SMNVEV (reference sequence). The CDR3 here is CASSLISTTYEQYF. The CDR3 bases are TGTGCCAGCAGTTTAATCAGTACGACCTACGAGCAGTACTTC.

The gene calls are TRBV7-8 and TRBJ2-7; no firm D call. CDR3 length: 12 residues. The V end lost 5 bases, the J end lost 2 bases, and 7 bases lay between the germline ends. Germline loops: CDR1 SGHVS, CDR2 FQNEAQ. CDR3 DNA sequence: TGTGCCAGCAGCCCCACAACCTACGAGCAGTACTTC. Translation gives CASSPTTYEQYF.

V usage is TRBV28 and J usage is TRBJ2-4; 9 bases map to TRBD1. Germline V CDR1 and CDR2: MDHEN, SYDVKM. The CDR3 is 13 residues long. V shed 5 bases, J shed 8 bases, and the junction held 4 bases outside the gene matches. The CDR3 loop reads CASSLGQGYIQYF. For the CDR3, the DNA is TGTGCCAGCAGTCTCGGACAGGGGTACATTCAGTACTTC. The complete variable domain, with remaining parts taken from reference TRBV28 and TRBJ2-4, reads DVKVTQSSRYLVKRTGEKVFLECVQDMDHENMFWYRQDPGLGLRLIYFSYDVKMKEKGDIPEGYSVSREKKERFSLILESASTNQTSMYLCASSLGQGYIQYFGAGTRLSVL.

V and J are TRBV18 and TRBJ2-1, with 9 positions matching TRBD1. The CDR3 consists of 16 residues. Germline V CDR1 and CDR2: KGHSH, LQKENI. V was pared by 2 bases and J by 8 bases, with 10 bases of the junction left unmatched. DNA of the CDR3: TGTGCCAGCTCACCAATTCCGCCGGGACAGGGTCATGAGCAGTTCTTC. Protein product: CASSPIPPGQGHEQFF.

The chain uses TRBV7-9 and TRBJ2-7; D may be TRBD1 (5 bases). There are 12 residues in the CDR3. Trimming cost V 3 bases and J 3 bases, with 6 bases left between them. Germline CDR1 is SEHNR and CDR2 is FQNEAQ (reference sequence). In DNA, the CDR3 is TGTGCCAGCAGCTTCGACAGCTACGAGCAGTACTTC. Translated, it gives CASSFDSYEQYF.

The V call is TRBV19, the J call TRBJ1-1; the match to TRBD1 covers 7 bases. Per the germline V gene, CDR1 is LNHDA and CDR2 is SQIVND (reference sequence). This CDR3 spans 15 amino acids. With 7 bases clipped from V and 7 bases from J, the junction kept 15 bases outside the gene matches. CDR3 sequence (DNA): TGTGCCAGTACAGGATGGGACAGCGCTGAGATTGAAGCTTTCTTT. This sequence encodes CASTGWDSAEIEAFF.

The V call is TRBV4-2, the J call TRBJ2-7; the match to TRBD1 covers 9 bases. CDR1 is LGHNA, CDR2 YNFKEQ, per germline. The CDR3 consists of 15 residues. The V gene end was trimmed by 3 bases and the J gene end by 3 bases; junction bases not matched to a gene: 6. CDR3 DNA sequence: TGTGCCAGCAGCCACCGGACAGGGGATGACTACGAGCAGTACTTC. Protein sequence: CASSHRTGDDYEQYF.

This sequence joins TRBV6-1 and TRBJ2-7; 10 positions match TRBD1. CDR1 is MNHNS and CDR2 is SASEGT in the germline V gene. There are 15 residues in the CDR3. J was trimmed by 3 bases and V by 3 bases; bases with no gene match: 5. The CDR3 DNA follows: TGTGCCAGCAGTGAGGGGACAGGGGAGTACTACGAGCAGTACTTC. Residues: CASSEGTGEYYEQYF.

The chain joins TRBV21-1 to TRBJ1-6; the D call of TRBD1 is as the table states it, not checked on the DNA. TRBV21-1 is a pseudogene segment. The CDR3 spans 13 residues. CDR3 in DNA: TGTGCCAGCAGGGACAGGGCATATTCACCCCTCCACTTT. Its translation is CASRDRAYSPLHF.

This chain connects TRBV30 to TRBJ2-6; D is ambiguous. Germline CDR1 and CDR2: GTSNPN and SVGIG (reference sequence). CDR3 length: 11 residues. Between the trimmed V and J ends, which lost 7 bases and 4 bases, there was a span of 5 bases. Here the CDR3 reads CASEGANVLTF. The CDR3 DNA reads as TGTGCCTCCGAGGGGGCCAACGTCCTGACTTTC.

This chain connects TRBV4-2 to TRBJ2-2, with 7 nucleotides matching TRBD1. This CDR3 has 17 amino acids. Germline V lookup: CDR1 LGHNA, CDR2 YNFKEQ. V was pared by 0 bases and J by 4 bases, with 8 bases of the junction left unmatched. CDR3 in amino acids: CASSQDAGTEITGELFF. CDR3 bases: TGTGCCAGCAGCCAAGATGCCGGGACAGAGATCACCGGGGAGCTGTTTTTT.

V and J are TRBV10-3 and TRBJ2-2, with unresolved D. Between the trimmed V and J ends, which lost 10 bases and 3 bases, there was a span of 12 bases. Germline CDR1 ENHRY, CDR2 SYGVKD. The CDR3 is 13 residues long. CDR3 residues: CATGVLDTGELFF. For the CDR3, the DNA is TGTGCCACCGGAGTTCTGGACACCGGGGAGCTGTTTTTT.

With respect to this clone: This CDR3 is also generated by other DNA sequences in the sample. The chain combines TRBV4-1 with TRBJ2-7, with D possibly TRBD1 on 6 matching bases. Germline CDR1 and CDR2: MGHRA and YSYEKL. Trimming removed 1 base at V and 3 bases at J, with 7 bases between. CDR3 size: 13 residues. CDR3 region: CASSQGTVYEQYF. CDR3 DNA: TGCGCCAGCAGCCAAGGGACAGTCTACGAGCAGTACTTC.

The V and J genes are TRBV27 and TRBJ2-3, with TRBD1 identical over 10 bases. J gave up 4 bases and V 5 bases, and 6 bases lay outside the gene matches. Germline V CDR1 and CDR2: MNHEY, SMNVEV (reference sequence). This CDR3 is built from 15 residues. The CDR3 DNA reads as TGTGCCAGCAGTCGCTCCGGGACAGGGGCAGATACGCAGTATTTT. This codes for CASSRSGTGADTQYF.

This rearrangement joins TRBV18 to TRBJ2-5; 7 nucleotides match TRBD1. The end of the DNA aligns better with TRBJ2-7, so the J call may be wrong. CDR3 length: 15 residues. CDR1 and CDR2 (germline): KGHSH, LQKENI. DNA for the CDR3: TGTGCCAGCTCACCATACGACAGGGAACCCTACGAGCAGTACTTC. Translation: CASSPYDREPYEQYF.

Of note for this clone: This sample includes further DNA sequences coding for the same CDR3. The CDR3: CASSVYGGQETQYF. DNA of the CDR3: TGTGCCAGCAGCGTATACGGGGGGCAAGAGACCCAGTACTTC. J is TRBJ2-5 and V is TRBV9; 7 nucleotides line up with TRBD2. CDR1 is SGDLS and CDR2 is YYNGEE in the germline V gene. V gave up 1 base and J gave up 2 bases; unmatched junction bases: 2. The CDR3 loop spans 14 amino acids.

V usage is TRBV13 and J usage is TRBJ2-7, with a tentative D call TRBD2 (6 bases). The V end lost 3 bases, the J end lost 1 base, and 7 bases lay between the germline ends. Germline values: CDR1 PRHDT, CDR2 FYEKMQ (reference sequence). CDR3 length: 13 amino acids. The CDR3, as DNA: TGTGCCAGCAGCTTGGAGGGATCCTACGAGCAGTACTTC. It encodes CASSLEGSYEQYF. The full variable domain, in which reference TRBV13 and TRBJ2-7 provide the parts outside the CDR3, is AAGVIQSPRHLIKEKRETATLKCYPIPRHDTVYWYQQGPGQDPQFLISFYEKMQSDKGSIPDRFSAQQFSDYHSELNMSSLELGDSALYFCASSLEGSYEQYFGPGTRLTVT.

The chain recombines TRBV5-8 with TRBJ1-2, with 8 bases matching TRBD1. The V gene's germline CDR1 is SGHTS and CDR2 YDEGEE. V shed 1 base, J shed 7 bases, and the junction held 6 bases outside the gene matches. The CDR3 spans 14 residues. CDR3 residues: CASSLLQGAGGYTF. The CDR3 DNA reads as TGTGCCAGCAGCTTGTTGCAGGGGGCCGGTGGCTACACCTTC.

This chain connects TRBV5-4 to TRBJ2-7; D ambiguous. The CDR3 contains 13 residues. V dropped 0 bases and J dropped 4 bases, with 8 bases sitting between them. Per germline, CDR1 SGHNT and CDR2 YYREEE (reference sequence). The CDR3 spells CASSLDRAYEQYF. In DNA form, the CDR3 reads TGTGCCAGCAGCTTGGACAGAGCTTACGAGCAGTACTTC.

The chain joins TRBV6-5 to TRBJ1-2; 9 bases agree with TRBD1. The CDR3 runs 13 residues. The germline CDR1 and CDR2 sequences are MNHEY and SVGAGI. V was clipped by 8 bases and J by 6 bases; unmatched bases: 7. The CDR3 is CASGAGTGNGYTF. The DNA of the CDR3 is TGTGCCAGCGGAGCCGGGACAGGGAATGGCTACACCTTC.

The DNA of the CDR3 is TGCAGCGTGCCGCTACAGGGCAGCTACACCTTC. Translation: CSVPLQGSYTF. The chain recombines TRBV29-1 with TRBJ1-2, with D perhaps TRBD1 (6 bases). The V end was cut by 6 bases, the J end by 9 bases, with 14 bases between. The CDR3 runs to 11 residues. Germline V gene lookup returns CDR1 SQVTM and CDR2 ANQGSEA.